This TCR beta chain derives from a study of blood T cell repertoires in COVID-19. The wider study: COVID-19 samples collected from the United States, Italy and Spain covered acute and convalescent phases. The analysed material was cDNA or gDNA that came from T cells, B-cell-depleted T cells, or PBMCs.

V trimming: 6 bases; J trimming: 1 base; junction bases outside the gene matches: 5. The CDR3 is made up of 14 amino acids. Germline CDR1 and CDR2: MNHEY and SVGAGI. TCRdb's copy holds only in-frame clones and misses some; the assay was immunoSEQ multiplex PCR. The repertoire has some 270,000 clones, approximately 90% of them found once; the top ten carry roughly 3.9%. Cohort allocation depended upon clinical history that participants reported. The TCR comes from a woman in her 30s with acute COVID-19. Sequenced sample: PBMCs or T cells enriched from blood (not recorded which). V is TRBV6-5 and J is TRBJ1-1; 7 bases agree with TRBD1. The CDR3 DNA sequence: TGTGCCAGCAGCCACAGGGGATCGAACACTGAAGCTTTCTTT. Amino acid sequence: CASSHRGSNTEAFF.